This T cell receptor beta chain came from a study of cytomegalovirus exposure and HLA in healthy donors. As regards this clone: Its antigen remains unknown.

The PCR ran on 60 Vbeta and 13 Jbeta primers. Profiled with immunoSEQ multiplex PCR; TCRdb holds only in-frame clones, not every one. The repertoire includes about 180,000 clones, more than 70% of them detected once, and around 0.97% sits in the top ten. Study-wide results and caveats: A later analysis showed TCR association rates differing by HLA locus, peaking at DRB1 and lowest at HLA-C.

This CDR3 is built from 16 residues. Germline V gene lookup returns CDR1 SGHTA and CDR2 FQGTGA. The ends were cut back, 2 bases at V and 2 bases at J, with 10 bases in the middle. The sequenced material came from PBMCs. This TCR derives from a young man in good health and CMV-seronegative. V gene TRBV7-3 combines with J gene TRBJ2-6, with D tentatively TRBD1 (5 bases). CDR3 coding DNA: TGTGCCAGCAGCTTATTAGCAGGGACTGGGGCCAACGTCCTGACTTTC. Encoded protein: CASSLLAGTGANVLTF.